What follows are 12 T cell receptor beta chains derived from one specimen sequenced in a study of T cell changes during pregnancy in multiple sclerosis. Profiling relied on immunoSEQ multiplex PCR, and the TCRdb table lists in-frame clones only, not all of them. The table lists approximately 73,000 clones, about 92% of them singletons. Source: CD4+ T cells from peripheral blood mononuclear cells, taken before pregnancy. The source is a female donor with multiple sclerosis, enrolled in a pregnancy study.

The genes are TRBV5-1 and TRBJ1-5; no firm D call. Germline assignment: CDR1 SGHRS and CDR2 YFSETQ. Trimming removed 2 bases at V and 2 bases at J, with 11 bases between. This CDR3 is built from 15 residues. The CDR3 spells CASSFGLEGNQPQHF. The CDR3 DNA follows: TGCGCCAGCAGCTTTGGACTGGAGGGCAATCAGCCCCAGCATTTT. The complete variable domain, with remaining parts taken from reference TRBV5-1 and TRBJ1-5, reads KAGVTQTPRYLIKTRGQQVTLSCSPISGHRSVSWYQQTPGQGLQFLFEYFSETQRNKGNFPGRFSGRQFSNSRSEMNVSTLELGDSALYLCASSFGLEGNQPQHFGDGTRLSIL.

In this sample, this clone turned up once. This chain connects TRBV19 to TRBJ2-1, with 11 bases lining up with TRBD2. Trimming removed 9 bases from V and 1 base from J; junction bases left unmatched: 8. The CDR3 loop spans 16 amino acids. Per germline, CDR1 LNHDA and CDR2 SQIVND (reference sequence). The CDR3 loop is CASKETSGISYNEQFF. The CDR3 DNA reads as TGTGCCAGCAAGGAGACTAGCGGGATATCCTACAATGAGCAGTTCTTC.

In DNA form, the CDR3 reads TGTGCCAGCTCACCACGGAAAGGGACAGGGTCCTACGAGCAGTACTTC. Translated, it gives CASSPRKGTGSYEQYF. The chain is built from TRBV18 and TRBJ2-7, with 9 bases aligning to TRBD1. The CDR3 has 16 amino acids. Germline V gene sequence: CDR1 KGHSH, CDR2 LQKENI. Trimming at V came to 1 base and at J to 1 base, leaving 5 bases not matched to a gene.

The chain joins TRBV28 to TRBJ1-2, with 7 bases identical to TRBD1. The germline V gene has CDR1 MDHEN and CDR2 SYDVKM. CDR3 length: 15 residues. Trimming at V came to 6 bases and at J to 5 bases, leaving 12 bases not matched to a gene. CDR3 loop: CASSLNGQASYGYTF. The CDR3 DNA follows: TGTGCCAGCAGCCTAAATGGACAGGCAAGTTATGGCTACACCTTC.

This clone was seen only once. The chain combines TRBV30 with TRBJ2-3, with a weak D call TRBD2 (6 bases). This CDR3 has 17 amino acids. Germline CDR1 and CDR2: GTSNPN and SVGIG (reference sequence). V was cut by 1 base and J by 1 base, with 18 bases left in between. Here the CDR3 reads CAWSEGREPLGTDTQYF. CDR3 coding DNA: TGTGCCTGGAGTGAGGGGCGGGAACCCCTTGGCACAGATACGCAGTATTTT.

The rearrangement uses TRBV28 and TRBJ1-2, with D uncertain. The germline CDR1 and CDR2 sequences are MDHEN and SYDVKM. This CDR3 region has 15 residues. Trimming pared 3 bases from V and 4 bases from J, leaving 15 bases between. The DNA of the CDR3 is TGTGCCAGCAGTTTTCGAATATCCAGGTCCTATGGCTACACCTTC. Its translation is CASSFRISRSYGYTF.

A single count supports this clone. The chain is built from TRBV30 and TRBJ2-1; D ambiguous. The CDR3 contains 14 residues. V was cut by 8 bases and J by 2 bases, with 16 bases left in between. Germline CDR1 and CDR2: GTSNPN and SVGIG (reference sequence). DNA for the CDR3: TGTGCCGTCTTGCCCGGAGCTACCTACAATGAGCAGTTCTTC. Translating gives CAVLPGATYNEQFF.

The rearrangement joins TRBV5-4 to TRBJ2-7, with TRBD1 matching 7 bases. The CDR3 has 14 amino acids. The germline V gene encodes CDR1 SGHNT and CDR2 YYREEE (reference sequence). The J segment lost 2 bases and the V segment lost 0 bases, leaving 2 bases of the junction unmatched. CDR3 loop: CASSLGQGAYEQYF. CDR3 DNA sequence: TGTGCCAGCAGCTTGGGGCAGGGGGCCTACGAGCAGTACTTC.

The chain couples TRBV29-1 to TRBJ2-5; 7 bases fit TRBD1. The length of the CDR3 is 14 residues. V was clipped by 4 bases and J by 2 bases; unmatched bases: 7. CDR1 SQVTM and CDR2 ANQGSEA come from the germline V gene. CDR3 amino acids: CSVGRQGFQETQYF. The CDR3 coding sequence is TGCAGCGTTGGGAGACAGGGTTTTCAAGAGACCCAGTACTTC.

This rearrangement joins TRBV30 to TRBJ1-3; TRBD1 matches at 7 bases. Looked up from germline, CDR1 is GTSNPN and CDR2 is SVGIG (reference sequence). The V and J ends lost 7 bases and 4 bases, in that order; junction bases with no gene match: 7. The CDR3 spans 13 residues. The CDR3 DNA reads as TGTGCCTACACCCCGGGACAGGGAAACACCATATATTTT. Encoded protein: CAYTPGQGNTIYF.

The chain couples TRBV6-1 to TRBJ2-5, with unresolved D. CDR3 length equals 10 residues. V lost 11 bases to trimming and J lost 2 bases, with 6 bases between them. The germline gives CDR1 MNHNS, CDR2 SASEGT. Written as DNA, the CDR3 is TGTGCCTGTCTTCAAGAGACCCAGTACTTC. Its translation: CACLQETQYF.

The V and J genes are TRBV18 and TRBJ2-3; D unclear. This CDR3 is 15 amino acids long. V lost 2 bases and J 2 bases, leaving 11 bases between the germline ends. Germline values: CDR1 KGHSH, CDR2 LQKENI. The CDR3 sequence: CASSPETVYTDTQYF. The CDR3 DNA follows: TGTGCCAGCTCACCAGAAACGGTCTACACAGATACGCAGTATTTT.